Shown below are 2 T cell receptor beta chains from a single sample sequenced in a study of blood T cell repertoires in COVID-19. The repertoire was sequenced with immunoSEQ multiplex PCR; TCRdb's copy has only in-frame clones and lacks some. The sample has roughly 23,000 clones, 91% seen once. The sample taken for sequencing was peripheral blood. These receptors originate from a woman between 70 and 85 years old with active COVID-19.

This chain links TRBV15 with TRBJ2-4; 7 bases fit TRBD2. The CDR3 consists of 19 residues. Per germline, CDR1 LNHNV and CDR2 YYDKDF (reference sequence). After removal of 3 bases from V and 0 bases from J, the junction contained 14 bases not matched to a gene. The CDR3 loop is CATSRWGGSGSLAKNIQYF. DNA for the CDR3: TGTGCCACCAGCAGGTGGGGGGGGAGCGGGTCTTTAGCCAAAAACATTCAGTACTTC.

V usage is TRBV7-8 and J usage is TRBJ2-2; 11 positions agree with TRBD1. CDR1 is SGHVS, CDR2 FQNEAQ, per germline. The CDR3 covers 17 residues. Trimming at V came to 1 base and at J to 7 bases, leaving 8 bases not matched to a gene. This CDR3 reads CASSLESDRGLGGELFF. As DNA, the CDR3 is TGTGCCAGCAGCTTAGAATCGGACAGGGGGCTCGGCGGGGAGCTGTTTTTT.